Below, one T cell receptor (beta chain) is given with its context. Antigen specificity is unknown. Clones were read by immunoSEQ multiplex PCR, and TCRdb kept only the in-frame ones, dropping some. The sample records roughly 14,000 clones, approximately 69% being singletons. The sample is drawn from a study of memory B cells and T cells in multiple sclerosis. This CDR3 spans 14 amino acids. The V and J ends lost 0 bases and 7 bases respectively, with 10 bases between them. CDR1 and CDR2 from the germline V gene are SGHRS and YFSETQ. General observations from the study: Clone-set sizes differed between compartments, so shared clonotype counts needed normalization.

Sequenced sample: memory (CD45RO+) CD4+ T cells from blood. The TCR sequence derives from a human donor with multiple sclerosis. This chain links TRBV5-1 with TRBJ1-4; no definite D call. CDR3 loop: CASSLESVSEKLFF. The CDR3 DNA follows: TGCGCCAGCAGCTTGGAGTCAGTAAGTGAAAAACTGTTTTTT.